These 16 T cell receptor beta chains originate from one sample sequenced in a study of blood T cell repertoires in COVID-19. Repertoires were generated with immunoSEQ multiplex PCR, while TCRdb's copy carries only in-frame clones and drops some. The repertoire holds roughly 78,000 clones, about nine tenths seen once, with around 1.9% in the top ten. Sequencing was done on a sample of peripheral blood. These TCRs come from a woman aged 55 to 70 with acute or convalescent COVID-19.

The chain carries TRBV2 and TRBJ1-2, with TRBD1 matching over 11 bases. This CDR3 spans 15 amino acids. Germline CDR1 and CDR2: SNHLY and FYNNEI. The V gene end was trimmed by 6 bases and the J gene end by 2 bases; junction bases not matched to a gene: 5. CDR3 in DNA: TGTGCCAGCAGGGACAGGGGGCTACTAAACTATGGCTACACCTTC. It translates to CASRDRGLLNYGYTF.

J is TRBJ1-4 and V is TRBV28, with D possibly being TRBD1 (5 bases). Trimming removed 6 bases at V and 3 bases at J, with 14 bases between. The V gene's germline CDR1 is MDHEN and CDR2 SYDVKM. The CDR3 has 15 amino acids. The CDR3 DNA reads TGTGCCAGCAGCCCCCAGGGAGGGGCTAATGAAAAACTGTTTTTT. Protein: CASSPQGGANEKLFF.

There are a few counts of this clone. The chain combines TRBV27 with TRBJ1-4, with a weak D call TRBD1 (5 bases). V lost 7 bases and J 3 bases, leaving 18 bases between the germline ends. The CDR3 length is 16 residues. The germline V gene encodes CDR1 MNHEY and CDR2 SMNVEV (reference sequence). The CDR3 protein is CASTTNGGVANEKLFF. DNA for the CDR3: TGTGCCAGCACCACGAACGGGGGGGTGGCTAATGAAAAACTGTTTTTT. Filled out from reference TRBV27 and TRBJ1-4, the complete variable domain reads EAQVTQNPRYLITVTGKKLTVTCSQNMNHEYMSWYRQDPGLGLRQIYYSMNVEVTDKGDVPEGYKVSRKEKRNFPLILESPSPNQTSLYFCASTTNGGVANEKLFFGSGTQLSVL.

This clone occurred once. This chain uses TRBV3-1 (or the pseudogene TRBV3-2) with TRBJ2-1; D possibly corresponds to TRBD2 (5 bases). The CDR3 has 15 amino acids. The V end was cut by 4 bases, the J end by 5 bases, with 15 bases between. From germline, CDR1 is LGHDT and CDR2 YNNKEL (reference sequence). The DNA for the CDR3 is TGTGCCAGCAGCCCGACCTATGGCGGGCACAATGAGCAGTTCTTC. Amino acid sequence: CASSPTYGGHNEQFF.

This chain connects TRBV9 to TRBJ2-3, with 8 bases that match TRBD2. The CDR3 has 14 residues. V shed 4 bases and J 4 bases; nucleotides not matched to a gene: 5. Germline V CDR1 and CDR2: SGDLS, YYNGEE. The CDR3 reads CASSPGGGPDTQYF. CDR3 sequence (DNA): TGTGCCAGCAGCCCCGGGGGGGGTCCAGATACGCAGTATTTT.

This chain uses TRBV28 with TRBJ1-5, with 9 bases that match TRBD1. With V trimmed by 3 bases and J by 4 bases, 7 bases remained unmatched. CDR3 length: 16 amino acids. Germline V gene lookup returns CDR1 MDHEN and CDR2 SYDVKM. DNA of the CDR3: TGTGCCAGCAGTTTTCCCCCTGGACAGGGGAATCAGCCCCAGCATTTT. Translation gives CASSFPPGQGNQPQHF.

The chain joins TRBV6-5 to TRBJ2-3; no definite D call. This CDR3 region has 14 residues. Trimming removed 8 bases at V and 0 bases at J, with 12 bases between. Per the germline V gene, CDR1 is MNHEY and CDR2 is SVGAGI. CDR3: CASRTMSSTDTQYF. The CDR3 bases are TGTGCCAGCCGAACAATGTCTAGCACAGATACGCAGTATTTT.

The chain combines TRBV24-1 with TRBJ1-5; D is ambiguous. Germline assignment: CDR1 KGHDR and CDR2 SFDVKD. V lost 1 base and J 11 bases, leaving 11 bases between the germline ends. This CDR3 has 13 amino acids. CDR3 nucleotides: TGTGCCACCAGTGATTTCCGGGATACGGCCCAGCATTTT. Translation: CATSDFRDTAQHF.

The V gene is TRBV28, the J gene TRBJ1-1; TRBD1 aligns across 9 bases. V trimming: 6 bases; J trimming: 5 bases; junction bases outside the gene matches: 7. The CDR3 covers 14 residues. CDR1 is MDHEN, CDR2 SYDVKM, per germline. CDR3: CASSLGQGWTEAFF. The CDR3 region has the DNA TGTGCCAGCAGCTTGGGACAGGGATGGACTGAAGCTTTCTTT.

A few counts support this clone. This rearrangement joins TRBV9 to TRBJ2-2; 13 positions match TRBD2. Per germline, CDR1 SGDLS and CDR2 YYNGEE. This CDR3 contains 18 residues. The V gene end was trimmed by 4 bases and the J gene end by 4 bases; junction bases not matched to a gene: 10. The CDR3 is CASSTLGLAGESTGELFF. For the CDR3, the DNA is TGTGCCAGCAGCACCTTAGGACTAGCGGGAGAAAGCACCGGGGAGCTGTTTTTT.

The chain has TRBV3-1 (or the pseudogene TRBV3-2) and TRBJ1-5; D is perhaps TRBD1 (5 bases). Trimming took off 1 base at V and 7 bases at J, with 14 bases between the two ends. Germline V gives CDR1 LGHDT, CDR2 YNNKEL (reference sequence). The CDR3 runs to 15 residues. This CDR3 is CASSQGTGTRQPQHF. CDR3 bases: TGTGCCAGCAGCCAAGGTACCGGGACTCGCCAGCCCCAGCATTTT.

The chain links TRBV7-2 to TRBJ2-5; TRBD1 matches at 8 bases. This CDR3 is built from 14 residues. From germline, CDR1 is SGHTA and CDR2 FQGNSA. Losses at the gene ends were 1 base for V and 4 bases for J; bases not matched to a gene: 2. The DNA for the CDR3 is TGTGCCAGCAGCTTAGGGACAGGGCGAGAGACCCAGTACTTC. Its translation is CASSLGTGRETQYF.

The chain recombines TRBV5-5 with TRBJ1-6; unclear D gene. Germline V gives CDR1 SGHKS, CDR2 YYEKEE (reference sequence). Deletions cut 0 bases from V and 9 bases from J, with 7 bases between. CDR3 length equals 13 residues. CDR3 sequence: CASSLVASSPLHF. As DNA, the CDR3 is TGTGCCAGCAGCTTGGTCGCCAGTTCACCCCTCCACTTT.

The V call is TRBV9, the J call TRBJ2-7; maybe TRBD2 (6 bases). This CDR3 has 15 amino acids. V dropped 4 bases and J dropped 2 bases, with 16 bases sitting between them. Germline CDR1 SGDLS, CDR2 YYNGEE. This CDR3 is CASSPGDGRPYEQYF. CDR3 in DNA: TGTGCCAGCAGCCCGGGGGACGGCCGCCCCTACGAGCAGTACTTC.

This chain connects TRBV28 to TRBJ2-7, with D possibly TRBD1 on 6 matching bases. Germline loops: CDR1 MDHEN, CDR2 SYDVKM. Trimming took off 3 bases at V and 6 bases at J, with 9 bases between the two ends. The length of the CDR3 is 12 residues. Here the CDR3 reads CASSFTGPEQYF. As DNA, the CDR3 is TGTGCCAGCAGTTTCACAGGGCCCGAGCAGTACTTC.

This sequence joins TRBV27 and TRBJ1-1; TRBD1 aligns across 8 bases. The germline CDR1 and CDR2 sequences are MNHEY and SMNVEV (reference sequence). Trimming at V came to 6 bases and at J to 6 bases, leaving 15 bases not matched to a gene. The CDR3 contains 16 residues. In nucleotides, the CDR3 is TGTGCCAGCAGGCCCCAGGGGGCAGGGGAGCACGCTGAAGCTTTCTTT. Encoded protein: CASRPQGAGEHAEAFF.